This record covers a single T cell receptor beta chain. These data originate in a study of blood T cell repertoires in COVID-19. Turning to the study itself: COVID-19 samples collected from the United States, Italy and Spain covered acute and convalescent phases.

Clones were read by immunoSEQ multiplex PCR, and TCRdb kept only the in-frame ones, dropping some. The sample consists of around 250,000 clones, more than 75% of them appearing once. CDR1 and CDR2 from the germline V gene are MNHNY and SVGAGI (reference sequence). This CDR3 spans 14 amino acids. Trimming left V 7 bases short and J 2 bases short, with 14 bases between. The TCR sequence derives from an elderly man with acute or convalescent COVID-19. The rearrangement joins TRBV6-6 to TRBJ2-5, with D tentatively TRBD2 (6 bases). The source material was peripheral blood. The CDR3 reads CASILSAGQETQYF. The CDR3 bases are TGTGCCAGCATCTTGTCGGCGGGGCAAGAGACCCAGTACTTC.